This TCR beta chain is drawn from a study of blood T cell repertoires in COVID-19. As for the study in general: The United States, Italy and Spain provided the acute and convalescent COVID-19 samples. Sources were T cells, B-cell-depleted T cells, or PBMCs; the material itself was cDNA or gDNA.

In the study's own analysis: Using reference gene primer amplification, nucleated cell counts were estimated. Libraries were prepared by immunoSEQ multiplex PCR; TCRdb keeps only in-frame clonotypes and omits some of them. V and J calls and clone size are copied from that table; D and trimming were computed from the DNA. The sample includes fewer than 200,000 clones, approximately 80% seen only once; the top ten take over 20%. This receptor was taken from a woman of 80 years or more with acute or convalescent COVID-19. The sequencing sample was made of peripheral blood.

The CDR3 spells CAISTGGSIYGYTF. In DNA, the CDR3 is TGTGCCATCAGTACAGGGGGCTCCATCTATGGCTACACCTTC. This chain joins TRBV10-3 and TRBJ1-2; 9 bases agree with TRBD1. The CDR3 is made up of 14 amino acids. Germline values: CDR1 ENHRY, CDR2 SYGVKD. V was clipped by 5 bases and J by 4 bases; unmatched bases: 5.